This TCR beta chain was captured by sequencing in a study of OX40 agonist ivuxolimab in advanced cancers. Across the study: Among those enrolled, mean age was roughly 55 years (range roughly 20 to 79) and roughly 84% were male. Prior anti-PD-1, anti-PD-L1 or anti-CTLA-4 therapy was allowed; 40% had some.

Method: immunoSEQ multiplex PCR; TCRdb's copy keeps in-frame clones and lacks some. The sample includes about 48,000 clones, over 80% of them seen just once. Broader study findings: Certain nonresponding patients likewise had low normalized T-cell clonal expansion.

It was autoimmune disease history or systemic immunosuppression that excluded patients. Of note for this clone: Its cognate antigen is unknown.

The CDR3 is made up of 15 amino acids. Germline V gives CDR1 SGDLS, CDR2 YYNGEE. V was clipped by 0 bases and J by 7 bases; unmatched bases: 2. The sequence was obtained from an adult with an advanced solid tumor such as melanoma, head and neck, liver or kidney cancer. The chain couples TRBV9 to TRBJ1-6, with 9 positions matching TRBD1. The sequenced sample was CD4+ or CD8+ T cells sorted from blood, obtained in a trial of the OX40 agonist ivuxolimab. The CDR3 DNA is TGTGCCAGCAGCGTAGTAACAGGGGGCAATTCACCCCTCCACTTT. The encoded protein is CASSVVTGGNSPLHF. Full variable domain (rest looked up from reference TRBV9 and TRBJ1-6): DSGVTQTPKHLITATGQRVTLRCSPRSGDLSVYWYQQSLDQGLQFLIQYYNGEERAKGNILERFSAQQFPDLHSELNLSSLELGDSALYFCASSVVTGGNSPLHFGNGTRLTVT.